What follows are 9 T cell receptor beta chains derived from one specimen sequenced in a study of human T cells and chemical hapten exposure. MiXCR, run by TCRdb on the RACE reads, gives a single entry per CDR3 protein. The sample yields 35,000 to 45,000 distinct CDR3 sequences, approximately 10% seen once. Sample time point: patch test 2, 6 weeks after DPC sensitization. The sample's treatment: therapeutic diphenylcyclopropenone sensitization with weekly scalp DPC. Unfractionated whole blood served as the source for total RNA extraction. Sequencing used whole blood, obtained in connection with sensitization to the hapten diphenylcyclopropenone (DPC). These receptor sequences come from a woman aged 25-40 years with alopecia areata. Some clones in this sample may be carry-over from other donors' samples.

This clonotype turned up a few times. This chain joins TRBV7-6 and TRBJ1-4; no reliable D call. The germline V gene encodes CDR1 SGHVS and CDR2 FNYEAQ. V dropped 5 bases and J dropped 5 bases, with 15 bases sitting between them. The CDR3 is 15 residues long. The chain's CDR3 is CASSATGSENEKLFF. Written as DNA, the CDR3 is TGTGCCAGCAGCGCGACTGGGAGCGAGAATGAAAAACTGTTTTTT.

In its sample, this clonotype was seen many times. The CDR3 nucleotides read TGCGCCAGCAGCGCACAGGGGCCGCAAGTCCCCGGGGAGCTGTTTTTT. Translation gives CASSAQGPQVPGELFF. The chain links TRBV5-1 to TRBJ2-2; the match to TRBD1 covers 7 bases. Germline V gene data show CDR1 as SGHRS and CDR2 as YFSETQ. V trimming: 4 bases; J trimming: 6 bases; junction bases outside the gene matches: 12. CDR3 size: 16 residues.

This clonotype occurred a few times. The J gene is TRBJ1-5, the V gene TRBV20-1; D ambiguous. CDR1 DFQATT and CDR2 SNEGSKA come from the germline V gene (reference sequence). This CDR3 spans 12 amino acids. Trimming took off 5 bases at V and 3 bases at J, with 8 bases between the two ends. Written as DNA, the CDR3 is TGCAGTGCTGCCCTTTCCAATCAGCCCCAGCATTTT. Protein: CSAALSNQPQHF.

The genes are TRBV7-2 and TRBJ1-6; D unclear. The CDR3 has 12 residues. Per germline, CDR1 SGHTA and CDR2 FQGNSA. Trimming took 3 bases from V and 9 from J, leaving 6 bases between them. In DNA, the CDR3 is TGTGCCAGCAGCTTGTCGGCTTCACCCCTCCACTTT. It is translated as CASSLSASPLHF.

This clonotype was counted ten times or more. V and J are TRBV7-2 and TRBJ2-5; D ambiguous. The germline CDR1 and CDR2 sequences are SGHTA and FQGNSA. CDR3 length: 17 amino acids. Trimming shortened V by 1 base and J by 0 bases, and 15 bases separated the two germline ends. CDR3 nucleotide sequence: TGTGCCAGCAGCTTAGTTAGAAATGCCCCGTACCAAGAGACCCAGTACTTC. Translated: CASSLVRNAPYQETQYF.

The J gene is TRBJ2-3, the V gene TRBV20-1, with TRBD2 matching 8 bases. J was trimmed by 0 bases and V by 1 base; bases with no gene match: 3. The CDR3 sequence is 15 residues long. Germline assignment: CDR1 DFQATT and CDR2 SNEGSKA (reference sequence). The CDR3 DNA is TGCAGTGCTAGAGCCGGGGGGGTGAGCACAGATACGCAGTATTTT. It translates to CSARAGGVSTDTQYF.

In its sample, this clonotype was seen many times. This chain joins TRBV19 and TRBJ1-5; 7 bases match TRBD1. The CDR3 has 18 residues. Germline V gives CDR1 LNHDA, CDR2 SQIVND (reference sequence). After removal of 5 bases from V and 3 bases from J, the junction contained 16 bases not matched to a gene. The CDR3 DNA is TGTGCCAGTAGTCCCTCAAGACAGGGAAGTTTAGCCAATCAGCCCCAGCATTTT. This sequence encodes CASSPSRQGSLANQPQHF.

Here the CDR3 reads CASSGTDGSYEQYF. CDR3 nucleotides: TGTGCCAGTAGCGGGACTGACGGATCCTACGAGCAGTACTTC. The J gene is TRBJ2-7, the V gene TRBV19; maybe TRBD2 (6 bases). Germline V gene sequence: CDR1 LNHDA, CDR2 SQIVND (reference sequence). This CDR3 has 14 residues. The germline V and J ends were trimmed by 6 bases and 1 base, with 13 bases remaining between them.

This clonotype was seen many times. The V and J genes are TRBV5-4 and TRBJ2-1; 9 nucleotides match TRBD2. The trim removed 0 bases at V and 8 bases at J, leaving 6 bases unmatched. Per germline, CDR1 SGHNT and CDR2 YYREEE (reference sequence). The CDR3 spans 15 residues. The CDR3 protein is CASSLDAGGVDEQFF. The CDR3 DNA sequence: TGTGCCAGCAGCTTGGATGCGGGGGGGGTGGATGAGCAGTTCTTC.